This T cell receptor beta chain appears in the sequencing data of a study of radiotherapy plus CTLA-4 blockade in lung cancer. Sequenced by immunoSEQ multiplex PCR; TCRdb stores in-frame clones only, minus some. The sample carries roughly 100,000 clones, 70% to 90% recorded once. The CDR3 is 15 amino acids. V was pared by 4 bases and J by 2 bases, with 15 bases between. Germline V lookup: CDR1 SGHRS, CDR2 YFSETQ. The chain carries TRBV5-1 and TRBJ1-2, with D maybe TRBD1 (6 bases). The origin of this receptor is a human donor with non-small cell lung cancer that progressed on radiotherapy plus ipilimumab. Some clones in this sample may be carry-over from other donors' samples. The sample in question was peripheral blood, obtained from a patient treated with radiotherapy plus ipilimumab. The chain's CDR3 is CASSREQGRNYGYTF. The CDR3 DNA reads TGCGCCAGCAGCCGAGAACAGGGTCGGAACTATGGCTACACCTTC.